This entry is about one T cell receptor beta chain. The antigen remains unidentified. The data were taken from a study of OX40 agonist ivuxolimab in advanced cancers. Study summary: The study treated patients with ivuxolimab, an agonistic anti-OX40 (CD134) antibody.

With autoimmune disease history or systemic immunosuppression, patients were excluded. Whole-study results and caveats: Clonal expansion by week 6 occurred in CD4+ and CD8+ blood T cells (at 0.1 to 3.0 mg/kg).

The length of the CDR3 is 14 residues. The V gene's germline CDR1 is SGHDN and CDR2 FVKESK. Trimming shortened V by 0 bases and J by 5 bases, and 11 bases separated the two germline ends. The repertoire was sequenced with immunoSEQ multiplex PCR; TCRdb's copy has only in-frame clones and lacks some. Of some 26,000 clones in the sample, more than 75% were seen once. The rearrangement joins TRBV14 to TRBJ2-7, with a possible D match to TRBD2 (6 bases). The source is an adult with an advanced solid tumor such as melanoma, head and neck, liver or kidney cancer. Sample: CD4+ or CD8+ T cells sorted from blood, taken in a trial of the OX40 agonist ivuxolimab. The CDR3 sequence: CASSQEWGVHEQYF. The CDR3 nucleotides are TGTGCCAGCAGCCAAGAATGGGGGGTTCACGAGCAGTACTTC.